The clone carrying this TCR beta chain was observed a handful of times. What it binds is unknown. Germline loops: CDR1 LNHNV, CDR2 YYDKDF (reference sequence). The V and J ends lost 0 bases and 6 bases respectively, with 8 bases between them. The CDR3 sequence is 13 residues long. With the Oncomine TCR Beta short-read assay, DNA from cultured CD4+ T cells was sequenced. Using its own MiXCR run on the PCR reads, TCRdb lists one record per CDR3 protein. Of about 10,000 distinct CDR3 sequences listed, about four fifths are singletons. This sample's treatment: roughly 10-day PBMC culture with coronavirus spike peptide pools or control peptides (ViraFEST assay). This entry is derived from a study of vaccination and CD4 T cells after COVID-19.

This clonotype originated in a human donor who had recovered from COVID-19. The sequencing input was CD4+ T cells from blood, cultured in vitro. The rearrangement joins TRBV15 to TRBJ1-2, with D possibly being TRBD1 (6 bases). The CDR3 DNA reads as TGTGCCACCAGCAGAGATCGACAGGATGGCTACACCTTC. The encoded protein is CATSRDRQDGYTF.